Included here is one TCR beta chain sequence, with context. Trimming stripped 7 bases from V and 7 bases from J, with 20 bases between. The CDR3 is 13 residues long. Germline lookup yields CDR1 GTSNPN and CDR2 SVGIG (reference sequence). Clones were read by immunoSEQ multiplex PCR, and TCRdb kept only the in-frame ones, dropping some. The data contain about 280,000 clones, roughly 85% of them singletons. This entry belongs to a study of blood T cell repertoires in COVID-19. The rearrangement links TRBV30 to TRBJ2-7; D is ambiguous. What was sequenced was PBMCs or T cells enriched from blood (not recorded which). The clonotype was recovered from a woman aged 40 to 55 who had recovered from COVID-19. The CDR3 sequence: CALSDWLNGEQYF. CDR3 nucleotides: TGTGCCTTAAGCGACTGGCTCAACGGGGAGCAGTACTTC.